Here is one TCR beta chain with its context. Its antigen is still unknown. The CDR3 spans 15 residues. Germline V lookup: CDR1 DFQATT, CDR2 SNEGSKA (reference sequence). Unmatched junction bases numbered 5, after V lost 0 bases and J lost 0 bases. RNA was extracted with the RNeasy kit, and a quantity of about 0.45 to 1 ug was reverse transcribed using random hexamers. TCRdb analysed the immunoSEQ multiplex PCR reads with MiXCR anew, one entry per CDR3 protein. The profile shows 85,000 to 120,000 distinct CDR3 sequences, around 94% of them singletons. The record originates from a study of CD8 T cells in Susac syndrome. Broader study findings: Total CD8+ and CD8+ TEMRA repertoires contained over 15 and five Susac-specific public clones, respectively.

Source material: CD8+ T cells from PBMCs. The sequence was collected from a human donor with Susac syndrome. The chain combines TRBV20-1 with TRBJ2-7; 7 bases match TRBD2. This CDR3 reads CSARDRRDYSYEQYF. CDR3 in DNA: TGCAGTGCTAGAGACAGGCGGGACTACTCCTACGAGCAGTACTTC.